Below, 10 T cell receptor beta chains from the same sample are listed, as sequenced in a study of T cell clonality in common variable immunodeficiency. Libraries were prepared by immunoSEQ multiplex PCR; TCRdb keeps only in-frame clonotypes and omits some of them. There are around 40,000 clones in the sample, none observed a single time. The sequenced material came from peripheral blood mononuclear cells. Source of these receptors: a person between 18 and 75 years old in good health.

This clone appeared many times. Read data end 3 residues before the CDR3 end; the end is taken from the germline J gene. V is TRBV7-8 and J is TRBJ1-4; D is ambiguous. Trimming stripped 2 bases from V and 5 bases from J, with 12 bases between. The CDR3 runs 15 residues. The germline CDR1 and CDR2 sequences are SGHVS and FQNEAQ. The part of the CDR3 DNA that was read is TGTGCCAGCAGCTTATCGTGGCAGACAAATGAAAAA. Amino acid sequence: CASSLSWQTNEK. The full CDR3 protein is CASSLSWQTNEKLFF.

This clone appeared many times. The observed sequence ends 3 residues before the CDR3 terminus, with the missing tail filled in from the germline J gene. The chain uses TRBV20-1 and TRBJ2-7; 8 bases map to TRBD2. CDR1 and CDR2 (germline): DFQATT, SNEGSKA (reference sequence). The CDR3 has 15 residues. With 1 base clipped from V and 5 bases from J, the junction kept 10 bases outside the gene matches. The CDR3 is CSARALTRGGHEQYF. The covered CDR3 bases are TGCAGTGCTAGAGCCCTCACACGGGGGGGCCACGAG.

This clone was observed many times. Read coverage stops 3 residues before the CDR3 terminus; the germline J gene supplies the remainder. V and J are TRBV12-3 or TRBV12-4 and TRBJ1-4; D is possibly TRBD1 (5 bases). The CDR3 consists of 16 residues. The chain's CDR3 is CASSSQGGEGNSPLFF. Incomplete CDR3 DNA: TGTGCCAGCAGTTCGCAAGGAGGGGAGGGTAATTCACCA.

This clone was counted ten times or more. The CDR3 bases that were read are TGTGCCAGCAGCCCCAACGCCGGGACAGGGGACACCGGGGAG. It encodes CASSPNAGTGDTGE. The complete CDR3 sequence is CASSPNAGTGDTGELFF. The chain joins TRBV14 to TRBJ2-2, with 10 bases matching TRBD1. The CDR3 goes on 3 residues after the read ends, and that part is filled in from the germline J gene. CDR1 is SGHDN and CDR2 is FVKESK in the germline V gene. The V segment lost 4 bases and the J segment 3 bases; nucleotides outside the gene matches: 8. The CDR3 runs 17 residues.

This clone was observed many times. The CDR3 loop reads CATSPRSSSIEKLFF. The sequenced part of the CDR3 DNA is TGTGCCACCAGCCCCCGATCTTCTAGCATCGAAAAA. This chain links TRBV15 with TRBJ1-4; unclear D gene. The read halts 3 residues ahead of the CDR3 end, with the missing end drawn from the germline J gene. The V end lost 5 bases, the J end lost 8 bases, and 18 bases lay between the germline ends. The germline V gene has CDR1 LNHNV and CDR2 YYDKDF (reference sequence). The CDR3 totals 15 residues.

This clone has a count of ten or more. The CDR3 end falls 3 residues outside the read, so it is completed with the germline J gene. The chain employs TRBV5-4 and TRBJ1-2, with D unresolved. The germline CDR1 and CDR2 sequences are SGHNT and YYREEE (reference sequence). Trimming left V 5 bases short and J 3 bases short, with 11 bases between. The CDR3 loop spans 13 amino acids. This CDR3 is CASSHMADYGYTF. The CDR3 bases that were read are TGTGCCAGCAGTCACATGGCCGACTATGGC.

This clone was recorded many times. The observed sequence ends 3 residues before the CDR3 terminus, with the missing tail filled in from the germline J gene. This rearrangement joins TRBV5-1 to TRBJ2-7, with TRBD1 matching 10 bases. Germline CDR1 is SGHRS and CDR2 is YFSETQ. J gave up 2 bases and V 0 bases, and 2 bases lay outside the gene matches. The CDR3 contains 15 residues. The sequenced part of the CDR3 DNA is TGCGCCAGCAGCTTGGGGACAGGGGGTGCCTACGAG. Translating it yields CASSLGTGGAYE. The entire CDR3 is CASSLGTGGAYEQYF.

The table lists this clone with many counts. The read stops 3 residues short of the end of the CDR3; the missing end is completed from the germline J gene. V is TRBV7-2 and J is TRBJ2-7; a possible D gene is TRBD1 (6 bases). Germline CDR1 is SGHTA and CDR2 is FQGNSA. The CDR3 has 14 amino acids. Trimming took 1 base from V and 4 from J, leaving 11 bases between them. The sequenced part of the CDR3 DNA is TGTGCCAGCAGCTTAGGAACGGACAGTTACGAG. It yields the protein CASSLGTDSYE. Given in full, the CDR3 is CASSLGTDSYEQYF. Full variable domain (missing parts from reference TRBV7-2 and TRBJ2-7): GAGVSQSPSNKVTEKGKDVELRCDPISGHTALYWYRQSLGQGLEFLIYFQGNSAPDKSGLPSDRFSAERTGGSVSTLTIQRTQQEDSAVYLCASSLGTDSYEQYFGPGTRLTVT.

This clone occurred a few times. The observed sequence ends 3 residues before the CDR3 terminus, with the missing tail filled in from the germline J gene. The J gene is TRBJ2-7, the V gene TRBV23-1; D gene unclear. TRBV23-1 belongs to the ORF category, with a function that is uncertain. The CDR3 is made up of 14 amino acids. V shed 5 bases and J shed 0 bases, with 11 bases lying between them. The CDR3 bases that were read are TGCGCCAGCAGTATAAGGTTTCTCTCCTACGAG. Its translation: CASSIRFLSYE. The entire CDR3 reads CASSIRFLSYEQYF.

This clone was picked up many times. The missing CDR3 end, 3 residues past where the read stops, is filled in from the germline J gene. The V and J genes are TRBV20-1 and TRBJ1-2; D perhaps matches TRBD1 (6 bases). Trimming removed 3 bases at V and 6 bases at J, with 11 bases between. Germline V gene sequence: CDR1 DFQATT, CDR2 SNEGSKA (reference sequence). The CDR3 runs 12 residues. The part of the CDR3 DNA that was read is TGCAGTGCTAGGGCCGGGACACATGGC. Its protein is CSARAGTHG. In full, the CDR3 reads CSARAGTHGYTF.